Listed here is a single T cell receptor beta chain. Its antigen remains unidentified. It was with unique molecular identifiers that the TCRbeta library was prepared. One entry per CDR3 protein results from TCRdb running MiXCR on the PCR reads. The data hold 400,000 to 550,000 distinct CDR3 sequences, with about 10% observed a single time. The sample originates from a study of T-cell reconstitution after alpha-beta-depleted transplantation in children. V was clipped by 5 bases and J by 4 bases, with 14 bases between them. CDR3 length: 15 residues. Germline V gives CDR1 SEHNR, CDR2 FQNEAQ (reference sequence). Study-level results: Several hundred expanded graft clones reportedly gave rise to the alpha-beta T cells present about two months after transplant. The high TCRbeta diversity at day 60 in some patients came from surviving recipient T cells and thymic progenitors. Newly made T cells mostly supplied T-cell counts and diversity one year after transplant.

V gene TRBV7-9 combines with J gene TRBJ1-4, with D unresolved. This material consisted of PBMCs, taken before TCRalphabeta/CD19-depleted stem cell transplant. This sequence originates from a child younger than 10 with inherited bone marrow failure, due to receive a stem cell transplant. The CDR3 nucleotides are TGTGCCAGCAGCCCGGTCGACGGCGGTAATGAAAAACTGTTTTTT. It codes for CASSPVDGGNEKLFF.